This TCR beta chain was profiled in a study of T cells in Graves' hyperthyroidism and ophthalmopathy. Template material for amplifying TCR beta CDR3 regions consisted of RNA transcripts. Initially, a first-round RT-PCR of the TCR CDR3 employed the HTBI primer set. TCRdb analysed the multiplex PCR reads with MiXCR anew, one entry per CDR3 protein. The sample holds roughly 380,000 distinct CDR3 sequences, around 18% seen once. The ends were cut back, 3 bases at V and 2 bases at J, with 8 bases in the middle. CDR3 length equals 13 residues. This clonotype has ten or more counts. This sequence originates from a woman aged 40 to 55 with Graves' ophthalmopathy. The sequenced material came from blood. This rearrangement joins TRBV12-3 or TRBV12-4 to TRBJ2-7; D remains unclear. DNA for the CDR3: TGTGCCAGCAGTTTTGTCAGGACCTACGAGCAGTACTTC. This gives the protein CASSFVRTYEQYF.